This T cell receptor beta chain derives from a study of cytomegalovirus exposure and HLA in healthy donors. Study background: A subsequent analysis stated that the 120 or so validation repertoires were run on the same platform as the 650 to 850 first-cohort repertoires. Points from the study as a whole: There were some public TCRs occurring in many donors, but most TCR sequences were rare.

It was the roughly 130-subject validation cohort, separate from the roughly 700-subject first cohort, to which the donors belonged. Generated by immunoSEQ multiplex PCR, the TCRdb table keeps only in-frame clones and is missing some. Of about 69,000 clones listed, approximately 96% are singletons. The CDR3 has 12 amino acids. CDR1 is MDHEN, CDR2 SYDVKM, per germline. V was pared by 6 bases and J by 10 bases, with 5 bases of the junction left unmatched. Notes on this clone: Its antigen is as yet unknown.

The V and J genes are TRBV28 and TRBJ1-2; 10 nucleotides agree with TRBD1. The receptor comes from a woman between 18 and 29 years old in good health and CMV-seropositive. The sequenced material came from PBMCs. CDR3 residues: CASRTGGLDYTF. The CDR3 nucleotides are TGTGCCAGCAGGACAGGGGGCCTAGACTACACCTTC.